This record concerns one TCR beta chain sequence. The antigen it binds to is not known. No base qualities exist here, and no much larger clone lies one base off it. The germline V gene sets CDR1 to SGHTA and CDR2 to FQGTGA. Reading from cysteine to phenylalanine, the CDR3 counts 13 amino acids. The kept DNA is CDR3 alone, 39 bases in frame from the first base. Trimming removed 5 bases from V and 6 bases from J, leaving 14 bases between the germline ends. This entry comes from a study of PD-1 blockade in classical Hodgkin lymphoma (dated by TCRdb to about 2020). Background on the whole study: Nivolumab dosing was 3 mg/kg intravenously every 2 weeks, continuing until either disease progression or unacceptable toxicity. A peripheral blood immune signature of response to PD-1 blockade in classical Hodgkin lymphoma was defined using TCR beta sequencing and CyTOF.

Read against the paper, the sample's time point label means: cycle 2 day 1 (C2D1) of nivolumab. Every trial patient had relapsed after autologous stem cell transplantation, and cohorts A, B and C differed in prior brentuximab vedotin exposure. The trial cohort was composed of about 60 patients with relapsed/refractory classical Hodgkin lymphoma, for whom complete response, partial response or progressive disease was recorded as best overall response. Single-agent nivolumab was administered to trial patients in the multi-cohort phase II CheckMate 205 trial. An independent review committee assessed best overall response by applying the 2007 International Working Group response criteria. PBMCs from the trial were collected at three points: immediately before nivolumab initiation (C1D1), and during therapy at cycle 2 day 1 and cycle 4 day 1. After peripheral blood was drawn into 8 mL Vacutainer Cell Preparation Tubes, PBMCs were isolated by centrifugation and then cryopreserved.

The research as a whole found: By C4D1, a significant rise was seen in CD4+ TCR diversity but not in CD8+ TCR diversity (p=0.0027 vs p=0.16), and the rise was most apparent among complete responders (p=0.02). Lower diversity was observed in patients in whom nivolumab was started less than 1 year after ASCT, and these patients were excluded from later analyses so that confounding by immune reconstitution would be avoided. Only a single clinical trial cohort was studied, and what caused the repertoire differences, possibly disease activity or prior therapy, remained undefined. Trial patients with a complete response had baseline diversity similar to that of newly diagnosed patients, while partial responders and progressors had significantly lower diversity. Baseline TCR diversity was reported to be lower in newly diagnosed patients than in healthy donors, and even lower in relapsed/refractory patients.

Genomic DNA was isolated using the Qiagen DNeasy kit from unsorted PBMCs as well as from negatively selected CD4+ and CD8+ fractions. TCR beta CDR3 regions were subjected to amplification by immunoSEQ multiplex PCR with primers that anneal to V and J segments. A synthetic immune receptor repertoire was used to minimize amplification bias, and remaining bias was computationally removed after sequencing. As for how the authors treated the data: Repertoire diversity was quantified as the Shannon entropy index using custom Python scripts. Unsorted, CD4+ and CD8+ repertoires were examined separately, except in combined analyses, for which CD4+ and CD8+ sequences were merged in silico. Clonal expansion was defined as a frequency increase of at least 2-fold after treatment compared with C1D1, and clones undetected at baseline were assigned a pseudocount of 0.5. Clones with 0 or 1 copy at C1D1 were defined as singleton clones, while clones with 2 or more copies were defined as non-singleton clones. By matching protein sequences in sorted samples from the same patient, clones expanded in unsorted samples were annotated as CD4+, CD8+ or unknown. Diversity changes from C1D1 to C4D1 were tested in paired samples using Wilcoxon tests. Held by TCRdb, this immuneACCESS table contains in-frame sequences only and omits some clones. Under half of the omission traces to an unresolved V gene where checked; the cause of the rest is unknown. V and J calls and clone size are those listed in that table; D and trimming were worked out from the DNA. In this sample the table shows around 150,000 clones, nearly 80% of which occur a single time. The ten largest make up roughly 10% of the sample.

Sequenced material: peripheral blood mononuclear cells (PBMCs), taken before the second cycle of nivolumab. The clonotype was recovered from a human donor with classical Hodgkin lymphoma. The sequence joins TRBV7-3 to TRBJ2-7, with the identity of the D gene unclear. The CDR3 corresponds to CASSPSQTTEQYF. The DNA is TGTGCCAGCAGCCCCTCCCAGACGACCGAGCAGTACTTC.